This T cell receptor (beta chain) was profiled in a study of shared clonotypes between healthy human individuals (TCRdb year 2020). Some background on the complete study: The cohort included three men and a couple of women between 18 and 49 years of age. Per donor, three plates each were used for CD4 naive and CD4 memory, two for CD8 naive, and one for CD8 memory. The study deeply sequenced blood TCR repertoires of five healthy adults to estimate repertoire size and the extent of clonotype sharing between individuals. To increase sequencing depth and limit assay-specific biases, different laboratories used diverse techniques to prepare libraries and sequence TCR repertoires. Each donor's leukapheresis produced roughly between roughly 0.85 and 10 billion PBMCs.

Using the deep immunoSEQ assay, multiplex PCR amplified TCR CDR3 regions from genomic DNA. For each cell subset, the extracted genomic DNA was distributed evenly across all wells of several immunoSEQ 96-well plates, and each plate served as one replicate. For sorted subsets, approximately 190 ng of genomic DNA, equivalent to 25,000 to 35,000 T cell genomes, went into each replicate PCR. The purified libraries were quantified using a Qubit 3.0 fluorometer, sized with a Bioanalyzer 2100, and then quantified again using the KAPA Library Quantification kit. Every immunoSEQ 96-well plate was sequenced on a dedicated single-read 150-cycle Illumina NextSeq 550 flow cell. Processing in the source paper ran as follows. The immunoSEQ output contained only junctional sequences without quality scores, so filtering could not match that applied to full-length reads. Sequences were annotated with PyIR, a Python wrapper for IgBLAST v1.9, using IMGT germline references to assign V/J genes and CDR3. Reads were removed for weak V/J assignments (E-value above 1e-6), missing CDR3, stop codons, out-of-frame junctions, or ambiguous translated residues. A V3J clonotype was defined by an identical inferred V gene, J gene, and CDR3 amino acid sequence. The percentage overlap between two repertoires was calculated by dividing the number of shared unique clonotypes by the size of the smaller repertoire. Richness of each repertoire was evaluated using RTK rarefaction, the Chao1 estimator, and Recon v2.1 estimates of unobserved clonotypes. For all TCRbeta clonotypes obtained by the gDNA method from four donors, generation probabilities were computed with OLGA. Drawn from immuneACCESS, this table holds only the in-frame rearrangements with V and J called that TCRdb kept. Clones are partly lost; checked studies trace under half to an unresolved V gene and leave the rest unexplained. The V and J calls and clone size come from that table; D and trimming were worked out from the DNA. Present in this sample are about 800,000 clones, about 96% of which were seen just once. The ten largest clones capture about 0.21% of the sample.

After removal of 2 bases from V and 7 bases from J, the junction retains 2 bases not matched to a gene. According to the germline V gene, CDR1 reads SGHDN and CDR2 reads FVKESK. The CDR3 starts with the cysteine, ends with the phenylalanine, and has 15 residues. The DNA shown is the 45-base CDR3, in frame from base 1. CD8 naive samples consisted of CD45RO-negative cells that were positively selected for CCR7, yielding a CD45RA+CCR7+ population without TemRA cells. Healthy HIV-negative adults with no recently reported acute infections or vaccinations were included as donors. All donors were Caucasian adults living in Nashville, Tennessee, USA. Blood was obtained by leukapheresis, after which PBMCs were separated by Ficoll-Histopaque density gradient centrifugation and cryopreserved in liquid nitrogen vapor phase. Analytical flow cytometry was used to check the purity and quantity of each magnetically sorted T cell population. Each sorted fraction had its genomic DNA isolated and then quantified by UV absorbance on a Nanodrop 2000c.

On this clone: Its antigen is still unknown. It has no much larger one-base neighbor in the sample; base qualities were not kept.

Results and caveats for the whole study, not just this receptor: Pairwise subsampling indicated that sequencing depth was expected to affect the degree of clonotype sharing among donors. Larger estimated clonotype richness was generally found for naive subsets than for memory subsets. Rarefaction of sorted-subset datasets indicated incomplete sequencing despite the large sequencing depth. Sampling was restricted to blood, and TCR repertoires in tissues likely differ from the TCR repertoires found in blood. About 5% of naive CD4, 3.5% of naive CD8, roughly 2.5% of memory CD4, and approximately 0.4% of memory CD8 clonotypes were shared across several donors. Compared with non-shared clonotypes, the clonotypes found in all four sorted-subset donors had higher generation probabilities. Because the study included a small number of donors, the genetic and exposure-history diversity represented was limited.

Recombination connected TRBV14 to TRBJ2-2, and TRBD2 aligns with 12 junction nucleotides. This receptor was obtained from a man aged 25-45 years in good health. Material: naive CD8+ T cells sorted from blood. According to the study, the label for this sample's cell subset or site signals: CD45RA+CCR7+. The sequence in DNA is TGTGCCAGCAGCCAACTAGCGGGAGGGATCGGGGAGCTGTTTTTT. It translates to CASSQLAGGIGELFF.